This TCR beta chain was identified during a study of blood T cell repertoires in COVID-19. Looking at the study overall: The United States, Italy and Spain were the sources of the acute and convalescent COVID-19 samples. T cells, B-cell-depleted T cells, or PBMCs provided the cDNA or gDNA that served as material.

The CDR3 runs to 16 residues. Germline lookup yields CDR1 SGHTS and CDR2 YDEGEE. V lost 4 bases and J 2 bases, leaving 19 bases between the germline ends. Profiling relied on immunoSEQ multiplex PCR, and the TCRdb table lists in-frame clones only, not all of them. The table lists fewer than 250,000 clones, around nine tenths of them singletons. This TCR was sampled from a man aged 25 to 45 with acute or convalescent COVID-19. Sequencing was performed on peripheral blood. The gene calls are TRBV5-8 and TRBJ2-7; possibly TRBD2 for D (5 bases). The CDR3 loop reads CASSAGRVLRAYEQYF. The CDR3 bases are TGTGCCAGCAGCGCTGGTAGAGTCTTGAGGGCCTACGAGCAGTACTTC.